The clone carrying this T cell receptor beta chain has more than one count but fewer than ten. The antigen is unknown. This entry is derived from a study of ipilimumab plus nivolumab after autologous stem cell transplantation. As for the study in general: The myeloma group: high-risk transplant-naive, or relapse within 3 years after first autologous transplant. General study points: Per the authors, repertoire, Treg and microbiota data justify further study.

Checkpoint therapy with ipilimumab 1 mg/kg began 14 to 28 days after transplant. Through week 26, nivolumab 3 mg/kg IV was given weeks 1, 4, 7, 10, then biweekly. Per germline, CDR1 MGHRA and CDR2 YSYEKL. The length of the CDR3 is 16 residues. Trimming removed 0 bases at V and 8 bases at J, with 19 bases between. Profiling relied on immunoSEQ multiplex PCR, and the TCRdb table lists in-frame clones only, not all of them. The sample contains some 3,100 clones, around four fifths of which appear only once. The gene calls are TRBV4-1 and TRBJ1-2; tentatively, D is TRBD1 (5 bases). This clonotype was sampled from a male donor with multiple myeloma. The input for sequencing was PBMCs, taken in a trial of ipilimumab plus nivolumab as post-transplant consolidation. For the CDR3, the DNA is TGCGCCAGCAGCCAAGAAGGCCGTAGGGGATTTCGAGGCTACACCTTC. Its protein product is CASSQEGRRGFRGYTF.